A selection of T cell receptor beta chains follows, all from one sample in a study of T-cell memory formation after mild COVID-19. TCRdb analysed the 5' RACE reads with MiXCR anew, one entry per CDR3 protein. The table shows about 190,000 distinct CDR3 sequences, with roughly 18% occurring only once. Sequencing input: PBMCs or a T cell subset sorted from them (not recorded which). These receptors originate from an adult woman who had mild COVID-19 (a few samples of this study predate the infection). Cell type and time point are not known. Each CDR3 is given with its conserved first and last residue. D genes are given only for firm matches. Clone size is not always given. Where it is, it says once, few, many or a class for expanded clones.

j_gene: TRBJ2-3
abundance: .
d_gene: TRBD1
len: 17
v_gene: TRBV5-6
CDR3aa: CASSSYRDRGSTDTQYF
CDR3nt: TGTGCCAGCAGCTCATACCGGGACAGGGGTAGCACAGATACGCAGTATTTT

j_gene: TRBJ2-7
abundance: .
d_gene: TRBD2
len: 15
v_gene: TRBV4-2
CDR3aa: CASSTRLAGPYEQYF
CDR3nt: TGTGCCAGCAGCACTCGACTAGCGGGCCCCTACGAGCAGTACTTC

j_gene: TRBJ1-3
abundance: .
d_gene: TRBD1
len: 16
v_gene: TRBV9
CDR3aa: CASSGGQGRPGNTIYF
CDR3nt: TGTGCCAGCAGCGGCGGACAGGGGAGGCCTGGAAACACCATATATTTT

j_gene: TRBJ2-1
abundance: many
d_gene: TRBD2
len: 18
v_gene: TRBV5-1
CDR3aa: CASSLAPPTSGRANEQFF
CDR3nt: TGCGCCAGCAGCTTGGCTCCCCCGACTAGCGGGAGGGCCAATGAGCAGTTCTTC

j_gene: TRBJ2-2
abundance: few
d_gene: .
len: 13
v_gene: TRBV5-1
CDR3aa: CASRESRAGELFF
CDR3nt: TGCGCCAGCAGGGAGTCGCGTGCCGGGGAGCTGTTTTTT

j_gene: TRBJ2-5
abundance: .
d_gene: TRBD1
len: 14
v_gene: TRBV7-2
CDR3aa: CASSRTGVRETQYF
CDR3nt: TGTGCCAGCAGCAGAACAGGGGTCCGGGAGACCCAGTACTTC

j_gene: TRBJ2-7
abundance: few
d_gene: .
len: 13
v_gene: TRBV14
CDR3aa: CASSQWDNYEQYF
CDR3nt: TGTGCCAGCAGCCAATGGGACAACTACGAGCAGTACTTC

j_gene: TRBJ2-1
abundance: .
d_gene: TRBD1
len: 16
v_gene: TRBV7-2
CDR3aa: CASSLALTGGWDEQFF
CDR3nt: TGTGCCAGCAGCTTAGCGCTCACAGGGGGCTGGGATGAGCAGTTCTTC

j_gene: TRBJ1-3
abundance: .
d_gene: .
len: 12
v_gene: TRBV15
CDR3aa: CATSPVRNTIYF
CDR3nt: TGTGCCACCAGCCCCGTGCGGAACACCATATATTTT

j_gene: TRBJ1-2
abundance: .
d_gene: .
len: 14
v_gene: TRBV7-8
CDR3aa: CASSPIRLPGGYTF
CDR3nt: TGTGCCAGCAGCCCTATCAGGCTCCCGGGAGGCTACACCTTC

j_gene: TRBJ2-1
abundance: .
d_gene: .
len: 12
v_gene: TRBV7-2
CDR3aa: CASSFEGYEQFF
CDR3nt: TGTGCCAGCAGCTTCGAAGGGTATGAGCAGTTCTTC

j_gene: TRBJ2-1
abundance: .
d_gene: TRBD2
len: 18
v_gene: TRBV12-3/TRBV12-4
CDR3aa: CASSSTGLAGASYNEQFF
CDR3nt: TGTGCCAGCAGTTCCACCGGACTAGCGGGCGCCTCCTACAATGAGCAGTTCTTC

j_gene: TRBJ2-5
abundance: .
d_gene: TRBD2
len: 16
v_gene: TRBV5-1
CDR3aa: CASSTPGLATKETQYF
CDR3nt: TGCGCCAGCAGCACACCGGGACTAGCGACAAAAGAGACCCAGTACTTC

j_gene: TRBJ1-6
abundance: .
d_gene: .
len: 14
v_gene: TRBV30
CDR3aa: CAWSRGAWNSPLHF
CDR3nt: TGTGCCTGGAGTAGGGGGGCGTGGAATTCACCCCTCCACTTT

j_gene: TRBJ2-7
abundance: few
d_gene: .
len: 13
v_gene: TRBV10-3
CDR3aa: CAISDSVTLEQYF
CDR3nt: TGTGCCATCAGTGATTCTGTGACATTGGAGCAGTACTTC

j_gene: TRBJ2-1
abundance: .
d_gene: TRBD1
len: 15
v_gene: TRBV5-1
CDR3aa: CASSMAGGTSNEQFF
CDR3nt: TGCGCCAGCAGCATGGCAGGGGGTACTAGTAATGAGCAGTTCTTC

j_gene: TRBJ2-7
abundance: few
d_gene: .
len: 15
v_gene: TRBV18
CDR3aa: CASSPGDHRADTLYF
CDR3nt: TGTGCCAGCTCACCAGGGGACCACAGGGCAGATACGCTGTACTTC

j_gene: TRBJ1-2
abundance: few
d_gene: .
len: 14
v_gene: TRBV20-1
CDR3aa: CSARDVLNRDGYTF
CDR3nt: TGCAGTGCTAGAGATGTCCTAAACAGGGATGGCTACACCTTC

j_gene: TRBJ2-5
abundance: .
d_gene: .
len: 11
v_gene: TRBV2
CDR3aa: CASSDFETQYF
CDR3nt: TGTGCCAGCAGTGATTTTGAGACCCAGTACTTC

j_gene: TRBJ2-7
abundance: .
d_gene: .
len: 12
v_gene: TRBV5-1
CDR3aa: CASSSAVDEQYF
CDR3nt: TGCGCCAGCAGCTCGGCGGTAGACGAGCAGTACTTC

j_gene: TRBJ2-3
abundance: .
d_gene: TRBD2
len: 14
v_gene: TRBV7-9
CDR3aa: CASSRGGPTDTQYF
CDR3nt: TGTGCCAGCAGCCGCGGGGGGCCCACAGATACGCAGTATTTT

j_gene: TRBJ2-4
abundance: .
d_gene: TRBD2
len: 17
v_gene: TRBV20-1
CDR3aa: CSARDGMSGRAKNIQYF
CDR3nt: TGCAGTGCTAGAGATGGAATGAGCGGGAGGGCCAAAAACATTCAGTACTTC

j_gene: TRBJ1-2
abundance: .
d_gene: .
len: 14
v_gene: TRBV7-2
CDR3aa: CASSLELIRRGYTF
CDR3nt: TGTGCCAGCAGCTTAGAGCTGATCAGACGGGGCTACACCTTC

j_gene: TRBJ2-3
abundance: .
d_gene: TRBD2
len: 15
v_gene: TRBV4-1
CDR3aa: CASSQVGGGGDTQYF
CDR3nt: TGCGCCAGCAGCCAAGTAGGCGGGGGAGGGGATACGCAGTATTTT

j_gene: TRBJ1-1
abundance: .
d_gene: .
len: 13
v_gene: TRBV6-1
CDR3aa: CASMRVWVPEAFF
CDR3nt: TGTGCCAGCATGCGGGTTTGGGTTCCTGAAGCTTTCTTT

j_gene: TRBJ1-1
abundance: .
d_gene: TRBD1
len: 14
v_gene: TRBV5-1
CDR3aa: CASSLRGLDTEAFF
CDR3nt: TGCGCCAGCAGCCTCAGGGGGCTTGACACTGAAGCTTTCTTT

j_gene: TRBJ2-1
abundance: few
d_gene: TRBD2
len: 15
v_gene: TRBV11-3
CDR3aa: CASSSRPGLAGEQFF
CDR3nt: TGTGCCAGCAGCTCGCGGCCGGGACTAGCGGGTGAGCAGTTCTTC

j_gene: TRBJ1-2
abundance: many
d_gene: TRBD1
len: 15
v_gene: TRBV7-3
CDR3aa: CASSLGTGIVGGYTF
CDR3nt: TGTGCCAGCAGCTTAGGGACAGGGATCGTGGGTGGCTACACCTTC

j_gene: TRBJ2-7
abundance: few
d_gene: .
len: 15
v_gene: TRBV12-3/TRBV12-4
CDR3aa: CASSVSQPRGREQYF
CDR3nt: TGTGCCAGCAGCGTCTCCCAACCCCGTGGTCGCGAGCAGTACTTC

j_gene: TRBJ2-6
abundance: .
d_gene: .
len: 18
v_gene: TRBV7-6
CDR3aa: CASSLSGGTRSGANVLTF
CDR3nt: TGTGCCAGCAGCTTAAGTGGCGGGACACGCTCTGGGGCCAACGTCCTGACTTTC

j_gene: TRBJ2-3
abundance: many
d_gene: TRBD2
len: 14
v_gene: TRBV2
CDR3aa: CASSPAGGTDTQYF
CDR3nt: TGTGCCAGCAGTCCAGCGGGGGGCACAGATACGCAGTATTTT

j_gene: TRBJ1-1
abundance: few
d_gene: .
len: 13
v_gene: TRBV7-9
CDR3aa: CASSLNIQGEAFF
CDR3nt: TGTGCCAGCAGTCTAAACATTCAAGGAGAAGCTTTCTTT

j_gene: TRBJ2-3
abundance: few
d_gene: TRBD2
len: 19
v_gene: TRBV12-5
CDR3aa: CASGLVQLTSGGGPDTQYF
CDR3nt: TGTGCTAGTGGTTTGGTACAATTAACTAGCGGGGGGGGACCAGATACGCAGTATTTT

j_gene: TRBJ2-1
abundance: .
d_gene: .
len: 17
v_gene: TRBV12-3/TRBV12-4
CDR3aa: CASSLAVLWATYNEQFF
CDR3nt: TGTGCCAGCAGTTTAGCTGTTCTGTGGGCTACCTACAATGAGCAGTTCTTC

j_gene: TRBJ2-1
abundance: few
d_gene: .
len: 15
v_gene: TRBV11-1
CDR3aa: CASSLAGASSDEQFF
CDR3nt: TGTGCCAGCAGCTTAGCGGGTGCTAGCTCGGATGAGCAGTTCTTC

j_gene: TRBJ2-2
abundance: .
d_gene: .
len: 14
v_gene: TRBV12-3/TRBV12-4
CDR3aa: CASSFGGLTGELFF
CDR3nt: TGTGCCAGCAGTTTTGGAGGGCTAACCGGGGAGCTGTTTTTT

j_gene: TRBJ2-1
abundance: few
d_gene: .
len: 15
v_gene: TRBV9
CDR3aa: CASSVADSSYNEQFF
CDR3nt: TGTGCCAGCAGCGTAGCGGATAGCTCCTACAATGAGCAGTTCTTC

j_gene: TRBJ2-7
abundance: .
d_gene: .
len: 12
v_gene: TRBV5-4
CDR3aa: CASSLRGFEQYF
CDR3nt: TGTGCCAGCAGCTTACGAGGCTTCGAGCAGTACTTC

j_gene: TRBJ2-7
abundance: few
d_gene: TRBD1
len: 15
v_gene: TRBV6-1
CDR3aa: CASSDRDRGHQEQYF
CDR3nt: TGTGCCAGCAGTGACCGGGACAGGGGGCATCAGGAGCAGTACTTC

j_gene: TRBJ2-1
abundance: .
d_gene: TRBD1
len: 19
v_gene: TRBV5-5
CDR3aa: CASSFRGQGVRSSYNEQFF
CDR3nt: TGTGCCAGCAGCTTTAGGGGACAGGGGGTCCGGAGCTCCTACAATGAGCAGTTCTTC

j_gene: TRBJ1-2
abundance: .
d_gene: .
len: 14
v_gene: TRBV6-1
CDR3aa: CASSPSGVGYGYTF
CDR3nt: TGTGCCAGCAGCCCGTCCGGGGTTGGTTATGGCTACACCTTC

j_gene: TRBJ2-7
abundance: many
d_gene: TRBD2
len: 15
v_gene: TRBV7-2
CDR3aa: CASSLYSGGSYEQYF
CDR3nt: TGTGCCAGCAGCTTATACAGCGGGGGATCCTACGAGCAGTACTTC

j_gene: TRBJ2-3
abundance: few
d_gene: .
len: 12
v_gene: TRBV20-1
CDR3aa: CSARDHSPSQYF
CDR3nt: TGCAGTGCTAGAGATCACAGCCCATCGCAGTATTTT

j_gene: TRBJ2-7
abundance: .
d_gene: .
len: 14
v_gene: TRBV10-3
CDR3aa: CAISEWGSSYEQYF
CDR3nt: TGTGCCATCAGTGAGTGGGGGAGCTCCTACGAGCAGTACTTC

j_gene: TRBJ2-7
abundance: .
d_gene: TRBD2
len: 15
v_gene: TRBV5-6
CDR3aa: CASSLPSGASYEQYF
CDR3nt: TGTGCCAGCAGCTTGCCTAGCGGGGCCTCCTACGAGCAGTACTTC

j_gene: TRBJ2-7
abundance: few
d_gene: .
len: 14
v_gene: TRBV12-3/TRBV12-4
CDR3aa: CASSLGIGSYEQYF
CDR3nt: TGTGCCAGCAGTTTAGGGATAGGGTCCTACGAGCAGTACTTC